Presented here are 19 T cell receptor beta chains from one specimen sequenced in a study of T cells in Graves' hyperthyroidism and ophthalmopathy. Amplification yielded TCR beta CDR3 regions, with RNA transcripts as the source. First-round RT-PCR of the TCR CDR3 relied on the HTBI primer set. TCRdb passed the multiplex PCR reads through MiXCR, listing each CDR3 protein once. The data show roughly 640,000 distinct CDR3 sequences, with approximately 16% seen just once and 2.5% to 4% held by the top ten. Sequencing was carried out using blood. These receptors all stem from a woman between 40 and 55 years old with Graves' ophthalmopathy.

This clonotype was observed many times. The rearrangement uses TRBV28 and TRBJ2-5, with 8 positions matching TRBD1. The germline V gene encodes CDR1 MDHEN and CDR2 SYDVKM. This CDR3 region has 14 residues. J gave up 12 bases and V 5 bases, and 14 bases lay outside the gene matches. The CDR3 nucleotides read TGTGCCAGCAGTGGACAGGGACCCTCCCCTATTAAGTACTTC. It translates to CASSGQGPSPIKYF.

About this clonotype: Being one base from a much bigger clone, this may be a read error. V is TRBV12-3 or TRBV12-4 and J is TRBJ1-1; possibly TRBD1 for D (5 bases). The CDR3 runs 14 residues. Between the trimmed V and J ends, which lost 6 bases and 3 bases, there was a span of 14 bases. The CDR3 here is CASRLTAMDTEAFF. The CDR3 region has the DNA TGTGCCAGCAGATTGACAGCCATGGACACTGAAGCTTTCTTT.

Ten or more counts support this clonotype. This chain links TRBV30 with TRBJ1-2, with 9 positions matching TRBD1. J was trimmed by 2 bases and V by 3 bases; bases with no gene match: 4. Germline V lookup: CDR1 GTSNPN, CDR2 SVGIG (reference sequence). The CDR3 spans 14 residues. CDR3 nucleotide sequence: TGTGCCTGGAGGACAGGGGGGGGGAACTATGGCTACACCTTC. It translates to CAWRTGGGNYGYTF.

The chain employs TRBV5-6 and TRBJ1-1; D may be TRBD1 (5 bases). Trimming cost V 1 base and J 4 bases, with 14 bases left between them. Germline values: CDR1 SGHDT, CDR2 YYEEEE. The CDR3 is 15 residues long. CDR3 nucleotides: TGTGCCAGCAGCTTGATTATGGGGGACGGCACTGAAGCTTTCTTT. Translation: CASSLIMGDGTEAFF.

This clonotype was counted only a few times. V gene TRBV9 combines with J gene TRBJ2-2, with D hard to call. Trimming took off 5 bases at V and 6 bases at J, with 8 bases between the two ends. The CDR3 is made up of 12 amino acids. Looked up from germline, CDR1 is SGDLS and CDR2 is YYNGEE. CDR3 nucleotide sequence: TGTGCCAGCAGGTCGACTTCCGGGGAGCTGTTTTTT. It yields the protein CASRSTSGELFF.

This clonotype was seen ten or more times. The gene calls are TRBV2 and TRBJ2-3; a weak D match, TRBD1 (5 bases). V was cut by 1 base and J by 2 bases, with 7 bases left in between. Germline assignment: CDR1 SNHLY and CDR2 FYNNEI. The CDR3 covers 14 residues. Here the CDR3 DNA reads TGTGCCAGCAGTGAAGTGACAGTCACAGATACGCAGTATTTT. As protein: CASSEVTVTDTQYF.

The chain employs TRBV4-2 and TRBJ1-5; D is uncertain. The CDR3 runs 13 residues. V lost 0 bases, J lost 4 bases, and 4 bases lay in between. From germline, CDR1 is LGHNA and CDR2 YNFKEQ. The CDR3 loop reads CASSQDKNQPQHF. The CDR3, as DNA: TGTGCCAGCAGCCAAGATAAGAATCAGCCCCAGCATTTT.

V usage is TRBV5-1 and J usage is TRBJ2-5; D unclear. Per germline, CDR1 SGHRS and CDR2 YFSETQ. Trimming stripped 4 bases from V and 5 bases from J, with 21 bases between. CDR3 length: 16 residues. Written as DNA, the CDR3 is TGCGCCAGCAGCAATCAGGCTCGCTCCCTCCAGGAGACCCAGTACTTC. This translates into CASSNQARSLQETQYF.

This clonotype was counted many times. The genes are TRBV28 and TRBJ2-1; D is undetermined. The V end lost 2 bases, the J end lost 0 bases, and 11 bases lay between the germline ends. The germline CDR1 and CDR2 sequences are MDHEN and SYDVKM. The CDR3 totals 16 residues. CDR3 protein: CASSLMSGSSYNEQFF. The CDR3, as DNA: TGTGCCAGCAGTTTAATGAGTGGAAGCTCCTACAATGAGCAGTTCTTC.

The chain has TRBV28 and TRBJ2-3; TRBD1 matches at 8 bases. The ends lost 5 bases at V and 5 bases at J; junction bases unmatched: 9. The germline V gene encodes CDR1 MDHEN and CDR2 SYDVKM. The CDR3 is made up of 15 amino acids. CDR3 amino acids: CASSQDRGVGDTQYF. The CDR3, as DNA: TGTGCCAGCAGTCAAGACAGGGGAGTGGGAGATACGCAGTATTTT.

The sample holds a few counts of this clonotype. The chain links TRBV3-1 to TRBJ1-1; possible D gene TRBD1, 6 bases. Trimming pared 4 bases from V and 0 bases from J, leaving 18 bases between. The CDR3 spans 17 residues. The germline V gene has CDR1 LGHDT and CDR2 YNNKEL (reference sequence). The CDR3 loop reads CASSLTQGPGLNTEAFF. DNA of the CDR3: TGTGCCAGCAGCCTAACCCAGGGGCCGGGGTTGAACACTGAAGCTTTCTTT.

This clonotype was found a few times. In DNA, the CDR3 is TGTGCCAGCTCACTATCCAGGGAGTACGACTATGGCTACACCTTC. Protein: CASSLSREYDYGYTF. The J gene is TRBJ1-2, the V gene TRBV18, with D perhaps matching TRBD1 (5 bases). This CDR3 spans 15 amino acids. V was clipped by 4 bases and J by 3 bases, with 15 bases between them. CDR1 KGHSH and CDR2 LQKENI come from the germline V gene.

This clonotype was observed many times. This chain connects TRBV30 to TRBJ1-5; D gene ambiguous. The CDR3 is 14 residues long. Germline V lookup: CDR1 GTSNPN, CDR2 SVGIG (reference sequence). V lost 0 bases and J 4 bases, leaving 10 bases between the germline ends. CDR3 coding DNA: TGTGCCTGGAGTGTAAACAGCCTTAATCAGCCCCAGCATTTT. Its translation is CAWSVNSLNQPQHF.

This clonotype was detected many times. The V and J genes are TRBV2 and TRBJ1-5; D is possibly TRBD1 (5 bases). The CDR3 is 16 amino acids. Germline CDR1 and CDR2: SNHLY and FYNNEI. V lost 5 bases and J lost 6, with 20 bases in between. CDR3 sequence reads: CASSLQGRSQGQPQHF. DNA of the CDR3: TGTGCCAGCAGTCTGCAGGGAAGGAGTCAGGGTCAGCCCCAGCATTTT.

This clonotype was observed at least ten times. This chain joins TRBV12-3 or TRBV12-4 and TRBJ2-1; perhaps TRBD2 as D (5 bases). CDR3 length: 15 amino acids. The ends were cut back, 7 bases at V and 0 bases at J, with 13 bases in the middle. The chain's CDR3 is CASTTREHSYNEQFF. CDR3 coding DNA: TGTGCCAGCACCACCCGGGAACACTCCTACAATGAGCAGTTCTTC.

This clonotype was detected only a few times. This chain joins TRBV12-3 or TRBV12-4 and TRBJ2-1, with a weak D call TRBD1 (6 bases). V was trimmed by 3 bases and J by 5 bases, leaving 11 bases between them. The CDR3 is 14 residues long. Here the CDR3 DNA reads TGTGCCAGCAGTTTTACAGGGAAGGACAATGAGCAGTTCTTC. Translation: CASSFTGKDNEQFF.

The chain employs TRBV14 and TRBJ1-1, with D possibly TRBD1 on 6 matching bases. The CDR3 contains 14 residues. Per the germline V gene, CDR1 is SGHDN and CDR2 is FVKESK. Trimming cost V 5 bases and J 4 bases, with 14 bases left between them. DNA of the CDR3: TGTGCCAGCAGCGTGCGACAGGTAGGCACTGAAGCTTTCTTT. This codes for CASSVRQVGTEAFF.

This clonotype was seen at least ten times. The chain joins TRBV27 to TRBJ2-1; TRBD2 is a possible D gene (5 bases). CDR3 length: 13 amino acids. The V and J ends lost 3 bases and 4 bases respectively, with 7 bases between them. CDR1 MNHEY and CDR2 SMNVEV come from the germline V gene (reference sequence). CDR3: CASSFEGYNEQFF. The CDR3 bases are TGTGCCAGCAGTTTTGAGGGTTACAATGAGCAGTTCTTC.

The chain employs TRBV6-1 and TRBJ2-1; 7 bases line up with TRBD2. Germline CDR1 and CDR2: MNHNS and SASEGT. The CDR3 is made up of 14 amino acids. V dropped 5 bases and J dropped 2; count of bases not matched to a gene: 3. In DNA, the CDR3 is TGTGCCAGCAGTCCTCTAGCGGCCTACAATGAGCAGTTCTTC. It yields the protein CASSPLAAYNEQFF.